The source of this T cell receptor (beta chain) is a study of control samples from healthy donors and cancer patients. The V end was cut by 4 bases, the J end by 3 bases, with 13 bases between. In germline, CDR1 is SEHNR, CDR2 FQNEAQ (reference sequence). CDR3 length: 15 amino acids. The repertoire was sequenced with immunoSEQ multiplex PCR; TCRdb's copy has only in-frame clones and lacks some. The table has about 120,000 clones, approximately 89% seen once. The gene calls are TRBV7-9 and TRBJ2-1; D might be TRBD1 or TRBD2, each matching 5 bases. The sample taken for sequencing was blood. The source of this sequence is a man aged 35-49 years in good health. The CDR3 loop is CASSSGTRGYNEQFF. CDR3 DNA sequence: TGTGCCAGCAGCTCAGGGACCCGAGGCTACAATGAGCAGTTCTTC. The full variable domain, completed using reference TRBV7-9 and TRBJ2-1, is DTGVSQNPRHKITKRGQNVTFRCDPISEHNRLYWYRQTLGQGPEFLTYFQNEAQLEKSRLLSDRFSAERPKGSFSTLEIQRTEQGDSAMYLCASSSGTRGYNEQFFGPGTRLTVL.